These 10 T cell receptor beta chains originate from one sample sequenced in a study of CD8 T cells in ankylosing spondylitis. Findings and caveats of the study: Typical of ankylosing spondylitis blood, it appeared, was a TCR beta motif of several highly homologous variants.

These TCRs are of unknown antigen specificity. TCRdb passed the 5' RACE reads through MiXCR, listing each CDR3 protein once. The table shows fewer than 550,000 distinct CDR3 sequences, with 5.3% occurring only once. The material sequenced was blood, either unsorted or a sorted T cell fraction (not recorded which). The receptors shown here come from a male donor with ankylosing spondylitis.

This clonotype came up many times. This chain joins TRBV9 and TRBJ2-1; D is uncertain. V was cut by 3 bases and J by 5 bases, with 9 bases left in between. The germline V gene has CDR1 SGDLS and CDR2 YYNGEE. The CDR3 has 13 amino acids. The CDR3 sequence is CASSDGPHNEQFF. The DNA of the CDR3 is TGTGCCAGCAGCGACGGACCCCACAATGAGCAGTTCTTC.

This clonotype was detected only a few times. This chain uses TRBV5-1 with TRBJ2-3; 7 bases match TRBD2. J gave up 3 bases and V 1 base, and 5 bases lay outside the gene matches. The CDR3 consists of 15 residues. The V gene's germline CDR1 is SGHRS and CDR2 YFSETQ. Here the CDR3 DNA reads TGCGCCAGCAGCTTGACTAGCGTAAGAACAGATACGCAGTATTTT. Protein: CASSLTSVRTDTQYF.

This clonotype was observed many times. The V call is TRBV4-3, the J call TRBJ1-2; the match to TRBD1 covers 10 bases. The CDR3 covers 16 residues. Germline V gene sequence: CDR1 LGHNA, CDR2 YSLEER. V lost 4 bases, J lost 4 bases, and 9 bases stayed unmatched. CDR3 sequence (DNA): TGCGCCAGCAGCCCCCCCGGGGACAGGGGATTCTATGGCTACACCTTC. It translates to CASSPPGDRGFYGYTF.

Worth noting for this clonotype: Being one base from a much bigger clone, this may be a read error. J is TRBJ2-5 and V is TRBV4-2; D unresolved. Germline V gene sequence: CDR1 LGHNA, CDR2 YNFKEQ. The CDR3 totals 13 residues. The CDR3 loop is CASSQDRKETQHF. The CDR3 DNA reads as TGTGCCAGCAGCCAAGACAGAAAAGAGACCCAGCACTTC.

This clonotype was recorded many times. The CDR3 coding sequence is TGTGCCAGCATTGAGCGCGGCGTCAGCAGGGAGCAGTTCTTC. Translating gives CASIERGVSREQFF. This chain joins TRBV12-3 or TRBV12-4 and TRBJ2-1; D not resolved. This CDR3 comprises 14 residues. V gave up 7 bases and J gave up 10 bases, with 20 bases separating them.

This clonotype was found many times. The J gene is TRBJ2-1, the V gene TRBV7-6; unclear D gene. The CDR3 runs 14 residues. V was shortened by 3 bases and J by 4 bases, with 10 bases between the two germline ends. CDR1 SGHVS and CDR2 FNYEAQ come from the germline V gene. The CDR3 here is CASSLSQTYNEQFF. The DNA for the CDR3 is TGTGCCAGCAGCTTGAGTCAAACTTACAATGAGCAGTTCTTC.

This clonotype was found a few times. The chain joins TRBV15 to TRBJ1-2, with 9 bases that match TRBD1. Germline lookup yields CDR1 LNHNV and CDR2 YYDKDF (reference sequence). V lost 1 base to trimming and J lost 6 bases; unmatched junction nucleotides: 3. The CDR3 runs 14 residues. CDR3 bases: TGTGCCACCAGCAGAGTACAGGGGGCCAATGGCTACACCTTC. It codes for CATSRVQGANGYTF.

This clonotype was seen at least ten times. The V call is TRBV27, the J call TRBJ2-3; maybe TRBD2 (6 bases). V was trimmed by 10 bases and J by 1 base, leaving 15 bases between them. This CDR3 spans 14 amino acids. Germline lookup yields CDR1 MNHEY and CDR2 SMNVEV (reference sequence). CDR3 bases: TGTGCCACGAAGTCGGGCGGGGGCACAGATACGCAGTATTTT. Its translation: CATKSGGGTDTQYF.

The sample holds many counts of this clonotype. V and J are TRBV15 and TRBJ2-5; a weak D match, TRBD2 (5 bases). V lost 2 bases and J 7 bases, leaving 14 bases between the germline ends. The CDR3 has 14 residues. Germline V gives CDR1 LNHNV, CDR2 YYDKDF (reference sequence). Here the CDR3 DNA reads TGTGCCACCAGCAGAACCTTAAGCGGTGGGACCCAGTACTTC. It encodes CATSRTLSGGTQYF.

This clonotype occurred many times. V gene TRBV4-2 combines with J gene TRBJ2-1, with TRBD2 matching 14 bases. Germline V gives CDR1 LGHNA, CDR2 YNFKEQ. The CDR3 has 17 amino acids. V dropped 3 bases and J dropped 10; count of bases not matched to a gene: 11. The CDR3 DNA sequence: TGTGCCAGCAGCCATTCTCCGGGACTAGCGGGAGTAGACGAGCAGTTCTTC. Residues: CASSHSPGLAGVDEQFF.